Below are 22 T cell receptor beta chains sequenced from a single sample in a study of T cells in Graves' hyperthyroidism and ophthalmopathy. Amplified TCR beta CDR3 regions derived from RNA transcripts. HTBI primers were used for first-round RT-PCR of the TCR CDR3. TCRdb re-analysed the multiplex PCR reads in MiXCR, keeping a single row per CDR3 protein. The data contain 200,000 to 300,000 distinct CDR3 sequences, approximately 23% of them singletons. The specimen sequenced was blood. Receptors were obtained from a woman aged 40 to 55 with Graves' ophthalmopathy.

This clonotype has a count of ten or more. This sequence joins TRBV20-1 and TRBJ2-7, with 13 bases matching TRBD2. Germline V CDR1 and CDR2: DFQATT, SNEGSKA (reference sequence). This CDR3 is built from 16 residues. After removal of 1 base from V and 0 bases from J, the junction contained 3 bases not matched to a gene. Here the CDR3 reads CSARGTSGRNSYEQYF. Written as DNA, the CDR3 is TGCAGTGCTAGAGGGACTAGCGGGAGAAACTCCTACGAGCAGTACTTC.

The chain combines TRBV5-1 with TRBJ1-1; tentative D call: TRBD1 (6 bases). Trimming took off 3 bases at V and 5 bases at J, with 14 bases between the two ends. The CDR3 runs 14 residues. Germline CDR1 and CDR2: SGHRS and YFSETQ. CDR3 loop: CASSWRGGRTEAFF. In DNA form, the CDR3 reads TGCGCCAGCAGCTGGCGAGGGGGGCGAACTGAAGCTTTCTTT.

The chain's CDR3 is CSVASGGTGVAQHF. CDR3 bases: TGCAGCGTTGCGTCTGGTGGGACAGGTGTCGCCCAGCATTTT. J is TRBJ1-5 and V is TRBV29-1, with 8 bases lining up with TRBD1. V was pared by 4 bases and J by 11 bases, with 13 bases of the junction left unmatched. The CDR3 contains 14 residues. Germline CDR1 SQVTM, CDR2 ANQGSEA.

This clonotype occurred a few times. V gene TRBV7-2 combines with J gene TRBJ2-7; TRBD2 matches 8 bases. Trimming at V came to 3 bases and at J to 4 bases, leaving 8 bases not matched to a gene. Germline V gives CDR1 SGHTA, CDR2 FQGNSA. There are 15 residues in the CDR3. As DNA, the CDR3 is TGTGCCAGCAGCTTTAAACTAGCGGAGGGGTACGAGCAGTACTTC. It is translated as CASSFKLAEGYEQYF.

This clonotype was counted many times. This chain uses TRBV9 with TRBJ2-7, with D maybe TRBD2 (6 bases). V was pared by 0 bases and J by 6 bases, with 10 bases between. Germline values: CDR1 SGDLS, CDR2 YYNGEE. CDR3 length: 13 amino acids. CDR3: CASSVGQGGEQYF. CDR3 sequence (DNA): TGTGCCAGCAGCGTAGGGCAGGGAGGCGAGCAGTACTTC. Full variable domain (remainder filled in from reference TRBV9 and TRBJ2-7): DSGVTQTPKHLITATGQRVTLRCSPRSGDLSVYWYQQSLDQGLQFLIQYYNGEERAKGNILERFSAQQFPDLHSELNLSSLELGDSALYFCASSVGQGGEQYFGPGTRLTVT.

This clonotype has a count of ten or more. The gene calls are TRBV19 and TRBJ1-1, with unresolved D. Germline V gene sequence: CDR1 LNHDA, CDR2 SQIVND (reference sequence). V was clipped by 3 bases and J by 6 bases, with 8 bases between them. The CDR3 extends over 12 amino acids. As DNA, the CDR3 is TGTGCCAGTAGTATTGGTGGTTCTGAAGCTTTCTTT. Translating it yields CASSIGGSEAFF.

This clonotype was recorded many times. The genes are TRBV5-1 and TRBJ1-3; maybe TRBD1 (5 bases). V lost 2 bases to trimming and J lost 0 bases, with 15 bases between them. This CDR3 comprises 17 residues. Germline V gene data show CDR1 as SGHRS and CDR2 as YFSETQ. The CDR3 DNA is TGCGCCAGCAGCTTAACTATTGGGACGATCTCTGGAAACACCATATATTTT. Encoded protein: CASSLTIGTISGNTIYF.

In this sample, this clonotype turned up many times. The chain has TRBV19 and TRBJ1-2; 8 bases align to TRBD1. V was pared by 8 bases and J by 6 bases, with 14 bases of the junction left unmatched. The CDR3 loop spans 15 amino acids. Looked up from germline, CDR1 is LNHDA and CDR2 is SQIVND (reference sequence). The CDR3 region has the DNA TGTGCCAGTCAAGCGGGCGGACAGGGTTCCAATGGCTACACCTTC. Translation: CASQAGGQGSNGYTF.

The sample holds many counts of this clonotype. A read error may explain this, as a much larger clone is one base away. The chain has TRBV28 and TRBJ2-5; D remains unclear. Germline CDR1 reads MDHEN; CDR2 reads SYDVKM. This CDR3 comprises 14 residues. For the CDR3, the DNA is TGTGCCAGCAGTTCACCTGGGTACCAAGGGACCCAGTACTTC. Amino acid sequence: CASSSPGYQGTQYF.

This clonotype was detected many times. The chain has TRBV30 and TRBJ2-7, with D perhaps matching TRBD1 or TRBD2 (6 bases each). There are 13 residues in the CDR3. Germline values: CDR1 GTSNPN, CDR2 SVGIG (reference sequence). V was pared by 4 bases and J by 8 bases, with 18 bases between. The CDR3 protein is CAWNGGPLQQQYF. DNA for the CDR3: TGTGCCTGGAATGGGGGGCCCCTTCAACAGCAGTACTTC.

This clonotype was recorded at least ten times. The chain employs TRBV10-3 and TRBJ2-7; no reliable D call. V lost 4 bases to trimming and J lost 0 bases, with 16 bases between them. The CDR3 is 16 residues long. CDR1 and CDR2 (germline): ENHRY, SYGVKD. CDR3 in amino acids: CAISGSTGLSSYEQYF. Here the CDR3 DNA reads TGTGCCATCAGTGGTTCAACGGGCCTCAGCTCCTACGAGCAGTACTTC.

V and J are TRBV2 and TRBJ2-7; D is possibly TRBD2 (6 bases). CDR1 and CDR2 from the germline V gene are SNHLY and FYNNEI. This CDR3 has 16 residues. With 2 bases removed from V and 5 bases from J, the gap between germline ends came to 19 bases. The CDR3 sequence: CASSERVSGYLNEQYF. The CDR3 region has the DNA TGTGCCAGCAGTGAAAGGGTTAGCGGATACCTAAACGAGCAGTACTTC. Supplemented by reference TRBV2 and TRBJ2-7, the full variable domain reads EPEVTQTPSHQVTQMGQEVILRCVPISNHLYFYWYRQILGQKVEFLVSFYNNEISEKSEIFDDQFSVERPDGSNFTLKIRSTKLEDSAMYFCASSERVSGYLNEQYFGPGTRLTVT.

This clonotype was seen at least ten times. The chain links TRBV11-2 to TRBJ1-1; 7 bases are shared with TRBD1. V dropped 3 bases and J dropped 7; count of bases not matched to a gene: 17. CDR3 length: 17 amino acids. Germline V gene lookup returns CDR1 SGHAT and CDR2 FQNNGV. The CDR3 region is CASSLDFQGEVGNEAFF. As DNA, the CDR3 is TGTGCCAGCAGCTTGGATTTTCAGGGGGAAGTTGGGAATGAAGCTTTCTTT.

A few counts support this clonotype. V usage is TRBV11-3 and J usage is TRBJ2-2; D gene unclear. Trimming left V 3 bases short and J 6 bases short, with 8 bases between. Germline V lookup: CDR1 SGHNT, CDR2 YENEEA. The CDR3 spans 13 residues. CDR3 amino acids: CASSLGLAGELFF. The CDR3 DNA reads TGTGCCAGCAGCTTGGGCTTGGCCGGGGAGCTGTTTTTT.

The V and J genes are TRBV6-4 and TRBJ2-5, with TRBD2 identical over 7 bases. V shed 3 bases and J 2 bases; nucleotides not matched to a gene: 15. Germline CDR1 reads MRHNA; CDR2 reads SNTAGT. The CDR3 runs to 18 residues. In DNA form, the CDR3 reads TGTGCCAGCAGTGATCTCGGTGGGAGGGGCGATCTTCAAGAGACCCAGTACTTC. Translated: CASSDLGGRGDLQETQYF.

In its sample, this clonotype was seen many times. One end of the junction fails to match germline, which may point to a read error. V usage is TRBV29-1 and J usage is TRBJ1-3; TRBD1 agrees at 7 bases. Germline CDR1 reads SQVTM; CDR2 reads ANQGSEA. CDR3 length equals 14 residues. This CDR3 reads CSVTDRRTGNTIYF. In DNA, the CDR3 is TGCAGCGTAACGGACAGGCGTACTGGGAACACCATATATTTT. Variable domain in full (rest from reference TRBV29-1 and TRBJ1-3): SAVISQKPSRDICQRGTSLTIQCQVDSQVTMMFWYRQQPGQSLTLIATANQGSEATYESGFVIDKFPISRPNLTFSTLTVSNMSPEDSSIYLCSVTDRRTGNTIYFGEGSWLTVV.

Worth noting for this clonotype: A much larger clone differs from this one at a single base, so this may be a read error. The chain combines TRBV3-1 with TRBJ2-5, with 7 bases identical to TRBD2. The CDR3 sequence is 16 residues long. The V and J ends lost 0 bases and 4 bases, in that order; junction bases with no gene match: 8. Germline CDR1 reads LGHDT; CDR2 reads YNNKEL (reference sequence). The chain's CDR3 is CASSQDRLSGGETQYF. The CDR3 bases are TGTGCCAGCAGCCAAGATCGACTATCGGGAGGAGAGACCCAGTACTTC.

This rearrangement joins TRBV12-3 or TRBV12-4 to TRBJ1-1; D not resolved. V was pared by 8 bases and J by 6 bases, with 10 bases between. The CDR3 totals 11 residues. As DNA, the CDR3 is TGTGCCAGCCGGAGTAGCGCTGAAGCTTTCTTT. Translated: CASRSSAEAFF.

This clonotype was detected many times. The chain recombines TRBV6-5 with TRBJ2-7; D may correspond to TRBD1 or TRBD2 (5 bases each). CDR3 length: 14 residues. The V end lost 0 bases, the J end lost 7 bases, and 13 bases lay between the germline ends. From germline, CDR1 is MNHEY and CDR2 SVGAGI. The CDR3 region has the DNA TGTGCCAGCAGTTACTCCGGGACGACGGGTGAGCAGTACTTC. Translation gives CASSYSGTTGEQYF.

This clonotype was recorded many times. A much larger clone sits a single nucleotide away, making a read error possible. This chain links TRBV7-9 with TRBJ2-5; 15 bases agree with TRBD2. Unmatched junction bases numbered 1, after V lost 4 bases and J lost 4 bases. The CDR3 is 15 amino acids. Germline V lookup: CDR1 SEHNR, CDR2 FQNEAQ (reference sequence). CDR3 amino acids: CASSSGLAGGETQYF. The CDR3, as DNA: TGTGCCAGCAGCTCGGGACTAGCGGGAGGAGAGACCCAGTACTTC.

This clonotype was observed many times. The V and J genes are TRBV11-2 and TRBJ1-5, with 7 nucleotides matching TRBD1. V was clipped by 5 bases and J by 1 base; unmatched bases: 5. Germline values: CDR1 SGHAT, CDR2 FQNNGV. The CDR3 contains 15 residues. The CDR3 DNA follows: TGTGCCAGCAGCGCTACAGGGGAGAGCAATCAGCCCCAGCATTTT. Encoded protein: CASSATGESNQPQHF.

This clonotype was observed many times. The chain has TRBV20-1 and TRBJ2-7; the D is unclear. The V gene's germline CDR1 is DFQATT and CDR2 SNEGSKA (reference sequence). CDR3 length equals 13 residues. V shed 6 bases and J shed 5 bases, with 17 bases lying between them. The CDR3: CSALSTEHDEQYF. DNA for the CDR3: TGCAGTGCCCTCTCGACCGAGCACGACGAGCAGTACTTC.